The T cell receptor beta chain under discussion was sequenced for a study of control samples from healthy donors and cancer patients. Here immunoSEQ multiplex PCR was the method, and the copy in TCRdb shows in-frame clones only, minus some. The sample contains 100,000 to 150,000 clones, about nine tenths of which appear only once. The V gene lost 6 bases and the J gene lost 5 bases, with 7 bases spanning the gap. The CDR3 spans 11 residues. Germline V lookup: CDR1 SNHLY, CDR2 FYNNEI. V gene TRBV2 combines with J gene TRBJ2-5; D ambiguous. The sequence was obtained from a man between 18 and 29 years old in good health. The specimen was blood. The CDR3 nucleotides are TGTGCCAGCAGGTCGCGGGAGACCCAGTACTTC. Protein product: CASRSRETQYF.